The 22 T cell receptor beta chains listed next were all sequenced from one sample in a study of T cells after yellow fever vaccination. One entry per CDR3 protein, called by TCRdb with MiXCR from the 5' RACE reads. The table has some 350,000 distinct CDR3 sequences, 6.2% seen once; the top ten hold approximately 15%. This material consisted of PBMCs, taken 5 days after the yellow fever booster vaccination. The source is a man aged 25 to 40 who received the YFV17D yellow fever vaccine.

This clonotype was seen many times. The V and J genes are TRBV20-1 and TRBJ2-5, with D unclear. From germline, CDR1 is DFQATT and CDR2 SNEGSKA (reference sequence). V was shortened by 6 bases and J by 1 base, with 12 bases between the two germline ends. This CDR3 comprises 13 residues. CDR3 nucleotides: TGCAGTGCCATCCTCCGCCCCCAAGAGACCCAGTACTTC. Its translation: CSAILRPQETQYF.

The CDR3 here is CASNYGLDYEQYF. The CDR3 bases are TGTGCCAGCAACTACGGACTAGACTACGAGCAGTACTTC. The chain uses TRBV7-2 and TRBJ2-7; 7 bases agree with TRBD2. The ends lost 7 bases at V and 3 bases at J; junction bases unmatched: 6. The CDR3 contains 13 residues. Germline lookup yields CDR1 SGHTA and CDR2 FQGNSA.

This clonotype was seen at least ten times. The genes are TRBV5-1 and TRBJ2-7; 9 nucleotides line up with TRBD2. V lost 4 bases to trimming and J lost 1 base; unmatched junction nucleotides: 9. This CDR3 has 16 amino acids. Germline V gives CDR1 SGHRS, CDR2 YFSETQ. The CDR3 bases are TGCGCCAGCAGCCCGATATTTAGCGGGAGTTCCTACGAGCAGTACTTC. Its protein product is CASSPIFSGSSYEQYF.

This clonotype showed up just a few times. V gene TRBV29-1 combines with J gene TRBJ2-3; D is undetermined. Per the germline V gene, CDR1 is SQVTM and CDR2 is ANQGSEA. V lost 6 bases and J 6 bases, leaving 1 base between the germline ends. The CDR3 loop spans 8 amino acids. As DNA, the CDR3 is TGCAGCGTCGATACGCAGTATTTT. This encodes CSVDTQYF.

V usage is TRBV4-1 and J usage is TRBJ2-1, with TRBD2 identical over 10 bases. J gave up 1 base and V 4 bases, and 10 bases lay outside the gene matches. The germline V gene has CDR1 MGHRA and CDR2 YSYEKL. The CDR3 is made up of 18 amino acids. The CDR3 loop reads CASSPGSGRPKSYNEQFF. The CDR3 DNA is TGCGCCAGCAGCCCGGGTAGCGGGAGGCCCAAATCCTACAATGAGCAGTTCTTC.

The gene calls are TRBV19 and TRBJ2-1, with D unclear. V lost 5 bases and J 7 bases, leaving 12 bases between the germline ends. The length of the CDR3 is 13 residues. CDR1 LNHDA and CDR2 SQIVND come from the germline V gene (reference sequence). CDR3 nucleotides: TGTGCCAGTAGTCCTCGGACCGCTAATGAGCAGTTCTTC. Its protein is CASSPRTANEQFF.

The sample holds many counts of this clonotype. The V gene is TRBV11-2, the J gene TRBJ2-1; 9 nucleotides agree with TRBD2. The V gene's germline CDR1 is SGHAT and CDR2 FQNNGV. The CDR3 consists of 14 residues. V was clipped by 5 bases and J by 8 bases; unmatched bases: 7. The CDR3 region has the DNA TGTGCCAGCAGCGTGGGACTAGCAGCCGATGAGCAGTTCTTC. It is translated as CASSVGLAADEQFF. The variable domain in full, completed from reference TRBV11-2 and TRBJ2-1, reads EAGVAQSPRYKIIEKRQSVAFWCNPISGHATLYWYQQILGQGPKLLIQFQNNGVVDDSQLPKDRFSAERLKGVDSTLKIQPAKLEDSAVYLCASSVGLAADEQFFGPGTRLTVL.

The sample holds many counts of this clonotype. V gene TRBV7-3 combines with J gene TRBJ2-5, with D possibly called TRBD1 or TRBD2 (5 bases each). This CDR3 spans 13 amino acids. V was clipped by 5 bases and J by 5 bases, with 12 bases between them. Germline CDR1 is SGHTA and CDR2 is FQGTGA. This CDR3 is CASSRFEGETQYF. In nucleotides, the CDR3 is TGTGCCAGCAGCCGGTTCGAGGGGGAGACCCAGTACTTC.

This clonotype was observed a few times. V gene TRBV6-5 combines with J gene TRBJ2-4, with 8 bases matching TRBD1. Germline CDR1 reads MNHEY; CDR2 reads SVGAGI. The CDR3 is 18 amino acids. With V trimmed by 0 bases and J by 0 bases, 7 bases remained unmatched. CDR3 region: CASSYSSGTGLAKNIQYF. DNA of the CDR3: TGTGCCAGCAGTTACTCGAGTGGGACAGGTCTAGCCAAAAACATTCAGTACTTC.

This clonotype was found many times. This rearrangement joins TRBV9 to TRBJ2-7; no definite D call. Trimming took 7 bases from V and 5 from J, leaving 22 bases between them. The length of the CDR3 is 15 residues. Germline V gene sequence: CDR1 SGDLS, CDR2 YYNGEE. CDR3 bases: TGTGCCAGCTCCATTAGTGGGCGTCACGACAACGAGCAGTACTTC. This translates into CASSISGRHDNEQYF.

The rearrangement links TRBV20-1 to TRBJ2-1; perhaps TRBD1 as D (6 bases). Germline-derived CDR1 and CDR2 are DFQATT and SNEGSKA (reference sequence). This CDR3 is 11 amino acids long. V was cut by 8 bases and J by 10 bases, with 15 bases left in between. CDR3: CSLTLGAEQFF. The CDR3 nucleotides read TGCAGTCTTACTCTGGGGGCGGAGCAGTTCTTC.

This clonotype showed up many times. CDR3 sequence (DNA): TGCGCCAGCAGCCAAGGCCCACGGGGGGGGAATACGCAGTATTTT. Protein product: CASSQGPRGGNTQYF. The chain recombines TRBV4-3 with TRBJ2-3; 8 positions agree with TRBD2. Unmatched junction bases numbered 7, after V lost 1 base and J lost 7 bases. CDR3 length: 15 amino acids. CDR1 and CDR2 from the germline V gene are LGHNA and YSLEER.

The chain employs TRBV3-1 and TRBJ2-7; 9 nucleotides align to TRBD1. With V trimmed by 3 bases and J by 7 bases, 13 bases remained unmatched. The CDR3 extends over 16 amino acids. The germline V gene has CDR1 LGHDT and CDR2 YNNKEL (reference sequence). The CDR3 reads CASSHPPGTGFAEQYF. The CDR3 coding sequence is TGTGCCAGCAGCCACCCCCCAGGGACAGGGTTCGCTGAGCAGTACTTC.

This clonotype was seen a handful of times. The rearrangement uses TRBV27 and TRBJ2-1; D not certain. This CDR3 comprises 14 residues. Trimming left V 7 bases short and J 9 bases short, with 19 bases between. CDR1 and CDR2 (germline): MNHEY, SMNVEV (reference sequence). CDR3 in amino acids: CASKATPTTGEQFF. DNA for the CDR3: TGTGCCAGCAAGGCTACCCCCACTACCGGTGAGCAGTTCTTC.

This clonotype has a count of ten or more. The rearrangement links TRBV7-8 to TRBJ2-7, with D unresolved. This CDR3 region has 14 residues. Per the germline V gene, CDR1 is SGHVS and CDR2 is FQNEAQ. The germline V and J ends were trimmed by 5 bases and 0 bases, with 11 bases remaining between them. The chain's CDR3 is CASSQTTSSYEQYF. In DNA form, the CDR3 reads TGTGCCAGCAGCCAGACCACGAGCTCCTACGAGCAGTACTTC. The entire variable domain, with the rest obtained from reference TRBV7-8 and TRBJ2-7, is as follows: GAGVSQSPRYKVAKRGQDVALRCDPISGHVSLFWYQQALGQGPEFLTYFQNEAQLDKSGLPSDRFFAERPEGSVSTLKIQRTQQEDSAVYLCASSQTTSSYEQYFGPGTRLTVT.

Note on this clonotype: At one end the junction does not follow the germline gene, possibly because of a read error. The chain employs TRBV20-1 and TRBJ2-3; 12 bases agree with TRBD2. CDR3 size: 13 residues. Germline V gene lookup returns CDR1 DFQATT and CDR2 SNEGSKA (reference sequence). The CDR3 spells CSALLAGGLHETF. CDR3 sequence (DNA): TGCAGTGCGCTACTAGCGGGAGGCCTACATGAAACGTTT.

This clonotype was detected many times. The chain couples TRBV15 to TRBJ2-1; possible D gene TRBD1, 6 bases. The CDR3 totals 15 residues. The V end lost 0 bases, the J end lost 6 bases, and 12 bases lay between the germline ends. The germline CDR1 and CDR2 sequences are LNHNV and YYDKDF (reference sequence). The CDR3 loop reads CATSREWSGVNEQFF. In nucleotides, the CDR3 is TGTGCCACCAGCAGAGAATGGTCAGGGGTCAATGAGCAGTTCTTC.

This clonotype came up many times. The chain has TRBV14 and TRBJ2-2; maybe TRBD2 (6 bases). Deletions cut 4 bases from V and 5 bases from J, with 11 bases between. The germline CDR1 and CDR2 sequences are SGHDN and FVKESK. This CDR3 comprises 14 residues. In nucleotides, the CDR3 is TGTGCCAGCAGCCTGGGAGGAGGGACCGGGGAGCTGTTTTTT. This translates into CASSLGGGTGELFF.

This clonotype was recorded a few times. The chain joins TRBV5-1 to TRBJ2-2; TRBD1 agrees at 7 bases. V gave up 0 bases and J gave up 6 bases; unmatched junction bases: 14. In germline, CDR1 is SGHRS, CDR2 YFSETQ. The CDR3 runs 18 residues. In nucleotides, the CDR3 is TGCGCCAGCAGCTTGGATCCGTGGGCAGGGGGAGTCGCCGGGGAGCTGTTTTTT. It is translated as CASSLDPWAGGVAGELFF.

This chain links TRBV7-9 with TRBJ2-1; unclear D gene. V lost 2 bases and J lost 2, with 16 bases in between. The CDR3 consists of 17 residues. Germline V gene sequence: CDR1 SEHNR, CDR2 FQNEAQ (reference sequence). CDR3: CASSLPPRLSPYNEQFF. CDR3 nucleotide sequence: TGTGCCAGCAGCTTACCCCCCAGACTGAGTCCCTACAATGAGCAGTTCTTC.

This clonotype was counted a few times. The V call is TRBV20-1, the J call TRBJ2-1, with 8 nucleotides matching TRBD2. This CDR3 is built from 16 residues. After removal of 3 bases from V and 8 bases from J, the junction contained 15 bases not matched to a gene. Germline V CDR1 and CDR2: DFQATT, SNEGSKA (reference sequence). DNA for the CDR3: TGCAGTGCTAGTTCTTTAGCGGGACCTAACCGAGATGAGCAGTTCTTC. Protein product: CSASSLAGPNRDEQFF.

CDR3 DNA: TGCGCCAGCAGCCAAGCAAGAAACTCCTACAATGAGCAGTTCTTC. Translating it yields CASSQARNSYNEQFF. This chain uses TRBV4-3 with TRBJ2-1; no firm D call. Trimming removed 1 base at V and 0 bases at J, with 7 bases between. CDR3 length equals 15 residues. From germline, CDR1 is LGHNA and CDR2 YSLEER.